This T cell receptor beta chain was documented in a study of OX40 agonist ivuxolimab in advanced cancers. CDR1 and CDR2 from the germline V gene are LNHDA and SQIVND (reference sequence). V lost 1 base and J lost 9; bases outside the gene matches: 4. The CDR3 contains 15 residues. Sequencing used immunoSEQ multiplex PCR; TCRdb keeps in-frame clones, though not all of them. The data hold some 68,000 clones, with about 89% observed a single time. V usage is TRBV19 and J usage is TRBJ1-6; 9 positions agree with TRBD1. The source is an adult with an advanced solid tumor such as melanoma, head and neck, liver or kidney cancer. Sample: CD4+ or CD8+ T cells sorted from blood, taken in a trial of the OX40 agonist ivuxolimab. CDR3 region: CASSIGTGAGSPLHF. The CDR3 DNA sequence: TGTGCCAGTAGTATAGGGACAGGGGCCGGTTCACCCCTCCACTTT.